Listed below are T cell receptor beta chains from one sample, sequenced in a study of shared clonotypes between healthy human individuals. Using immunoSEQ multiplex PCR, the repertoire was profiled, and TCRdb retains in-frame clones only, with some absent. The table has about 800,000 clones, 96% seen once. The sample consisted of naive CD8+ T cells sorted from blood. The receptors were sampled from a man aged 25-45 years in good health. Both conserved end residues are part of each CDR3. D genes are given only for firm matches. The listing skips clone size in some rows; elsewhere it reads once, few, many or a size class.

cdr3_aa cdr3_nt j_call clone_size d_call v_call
CASSLGQGSNEKLFF TGTGCCAGCAGCCTAGGACAGGGCTCTAATGAAAAACTGTTTTTT TRBJ1-4 - TRBD1 TRBV7-3
CASSLRSVRLAGIVGEQYF TGTGCCAGCAGCTTGAGGTCCGTTCGGCTAGCGGGGATCGTGGGAGAGCAGTACTTC TRBJ2-7 - TRBD2 TRBV7-8
CSVAQADYNEQFF TGCAGCGTTGCACAGGCCGATTACAATGAGCAGTTCTTC TRBJ2-1 - - TRBV29-1
CASSLDYYERAFF TGTGCCAGCAGCCTCGATTACTATGAGCGAGCTTTCTTT TRBJ1-1 - - TRBV6-1
CASSESGTGAYEQYF TGTGCCAGCAGTGAGTCCGGGACAGGGGCCTACGAGCAGTACTTC TRBJ2-7 - TRBD1 TRBV2
CASSLEQASTTEAFF TGTGCCAGCAGCTTGGAGCAGGCCAGCACCACTGAAGCTTTCTTT TRBJ1-1 - - TRBV5-5
CASSGTNTGELFF TGTGCCAGCAGTGGGACGAACACCGGGGAGCTGTTTTTT TRBJ2-2 - - TRBV27
CASSPRDTTYEQYF TGTGCCAGCAGTCCCCGGGACACCACCTACGAGCAGTACTTC TRBJ2-7 - - TRBV6-5
CASSQDEGLAGRAYEQYF TGCGCCAGCAGCCAAGACGAAGGACTAGCGGGACGTGCCTACGAGCAGTACTTC TRBJ2-7 - TRBD2 TRBV4-3
CASSYGQPQHF TGTGCCAGCAGTTATGGGCAGCCCCAGCATTTT TRBJ1-5 - - TRBV28
CASSLTDYYEQYF TGCGCCAGCAGCTTAACTGACTACTACGAGCAGTACTTC TRBJ2-7 - - TRBV5-1
CASSESLALTDTQYF TGTGCCAGCAGTGAGAGTCTAGCCCTCACAGATACGCAGTATTTT TRBJ2-3 - - TRBV6-4
CASSAIADTQYF TGTGCCAGCAGCGCTATAGCAGATACGCAGTATTTT TRBJ2-3 - - TRBV11-2
CASSLDGGLADFGTDTQYF TGTGCCAGCAGCTTAGATGGGGGACTAGCGGATTTCGGCACAGATACGCAGTATTTT TRBJ2-3 - TRBD2 TRBV11-3
CASSVGHNTGELFF TGTGCCAGCAGTGTCGGACATAACACCGGGGAGCTGTTTTTT TRBJ2-2 - - TRBV2
CASSVEGSTGYSGNTIYF TGTGCCAGCAGCGTAGAAGGCAGCACAGGCTACTCTGGAAACACCATATATTTT TRBJ1-3 - - TRBV9
CASSSDRGLYNEQFF TGTGCCAGCAGCTCTGACAGGGGGCTTTACAATGAGCAGTTCTTC TRBJ2-1 - TRBD1 TRBV7-9
CASSTSEGIIQYF TGTGCCAGCAGCACTAGTGAAGGGATCATTCAGTACTTC TRBJ2-4 once - TRBV9
CASSLRGAYNEQFF TGTGCCAGCTCCCTTAGGGGGGCCTACAATGAGCAGTTCTTC TRBJ2-1 - - TRBV5-5
CASTPGTAKNIQYF TGTGCCAGCACGCCAGGGACAGCCAAAAACATTCAGTACTTC TRBJ2-4 - - TRBV6-5